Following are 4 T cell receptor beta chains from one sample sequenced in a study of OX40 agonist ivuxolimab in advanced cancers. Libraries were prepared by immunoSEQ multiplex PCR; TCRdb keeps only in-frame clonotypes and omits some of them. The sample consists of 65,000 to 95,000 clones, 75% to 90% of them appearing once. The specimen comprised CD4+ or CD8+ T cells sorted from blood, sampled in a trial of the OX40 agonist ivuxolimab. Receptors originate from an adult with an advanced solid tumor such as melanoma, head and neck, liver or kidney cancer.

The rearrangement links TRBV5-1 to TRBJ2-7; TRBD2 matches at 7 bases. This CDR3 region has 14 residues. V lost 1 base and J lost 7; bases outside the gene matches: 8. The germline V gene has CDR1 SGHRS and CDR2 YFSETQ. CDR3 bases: TGCGCCAGCAGCTTGCCCGGACTAGTCGAGGAGCAGTACTTC. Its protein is CASSLPGLVEEQYF.

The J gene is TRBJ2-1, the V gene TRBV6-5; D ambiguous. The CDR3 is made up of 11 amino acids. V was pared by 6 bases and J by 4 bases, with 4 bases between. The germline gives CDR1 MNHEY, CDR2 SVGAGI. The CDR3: CASRGYNEQFF. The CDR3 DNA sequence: TGTGCCAGCAGGGGGTACAATGAGCAGTTCTTC.

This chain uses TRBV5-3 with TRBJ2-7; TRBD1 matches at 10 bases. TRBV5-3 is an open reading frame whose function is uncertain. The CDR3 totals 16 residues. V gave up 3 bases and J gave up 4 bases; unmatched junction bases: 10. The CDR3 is CARSSAGTGEVYEQYF. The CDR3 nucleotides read TGTGCCAGAAGCTCCGCCGGGACAGGGGAGGTGTACGAGCAGTACTTC.

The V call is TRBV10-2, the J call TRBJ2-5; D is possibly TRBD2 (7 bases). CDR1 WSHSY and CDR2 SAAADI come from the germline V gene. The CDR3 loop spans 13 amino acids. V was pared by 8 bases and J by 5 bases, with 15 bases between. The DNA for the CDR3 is TGCGCCAGCGGCACAGGGAGGGGCGAGACCCAGTACTTC. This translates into CASGTGRGETQYF.